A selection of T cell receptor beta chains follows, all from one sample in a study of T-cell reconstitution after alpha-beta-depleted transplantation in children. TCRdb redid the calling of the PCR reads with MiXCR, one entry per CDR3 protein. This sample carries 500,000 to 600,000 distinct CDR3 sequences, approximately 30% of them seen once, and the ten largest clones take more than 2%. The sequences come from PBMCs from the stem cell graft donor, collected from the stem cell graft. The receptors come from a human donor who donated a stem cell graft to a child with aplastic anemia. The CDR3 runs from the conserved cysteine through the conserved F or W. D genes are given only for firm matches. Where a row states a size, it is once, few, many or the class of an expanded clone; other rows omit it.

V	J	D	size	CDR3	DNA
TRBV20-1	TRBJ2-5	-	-	CSASVTNQETQYF	TGCAGTGCTAGTGTGACTAACCAAGAGACCCAGTACTTC
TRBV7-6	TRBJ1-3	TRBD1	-	CASSRTGGNTIYF	TGTGCCAGCAGCCGGACAGGGGGAAACACCATATATTTT
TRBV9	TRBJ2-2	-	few	CASSVPQGMESGELFF	TGTGCCAGCAGCGTACCCCAGGGGATGGAGTCCGGGGAGCTGTTTTTT
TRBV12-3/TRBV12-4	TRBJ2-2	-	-	CASSAPGTANTGELFF	TGTGCCAGCAGCGCACCTGGCACCGCGAACACCGGGGAGCTGTTTTTT
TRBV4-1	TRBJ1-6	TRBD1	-	CASSQEIPGTGIYSPLHF	TGCGCCAGCAGCCAAGAGATTCCCGGGACAGGGATCTATTCACCCCTCCACTTT
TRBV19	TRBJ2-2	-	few	CASSIGVNTGELFF	TGTGCCAGTAGTATTGGGGTGAACACCGGGGAGCTGTTTTTT
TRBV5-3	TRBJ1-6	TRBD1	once	CARSLWDRALSSYNSPLHF	TGTGCCAGAAGCTTGTGGGACAGGGCACTGAGCTCCTATAATTCACCCCTCCACTTT
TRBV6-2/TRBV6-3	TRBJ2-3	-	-	CASRPSERKDTQYF	TGTGCCAGCCGCCCCTCCGAGCGCAAAGATACGCAGTATTTT
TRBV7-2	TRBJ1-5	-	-	CASSLTWAGWNQPQHF	TGTGCCAGCAGCCTGACATGGGCAGGGTGGAATCAGCCCCAGCATTTT
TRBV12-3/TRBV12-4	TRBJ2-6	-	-	CASSLAGTGANVLTF	TGTGCCAGCAGTTTAGCAGGGACCGGGGCCAACGTCCTGACTTTC
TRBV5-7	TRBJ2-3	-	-	CASSLAGSDTQFF	TGTGCCAGCAGCTTGGCAGGGTCAGATACGCAGTTTTTT
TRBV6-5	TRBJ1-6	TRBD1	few	CASSYSITGGNSPLHF	TGTGCCAGCAGTTATTCTATCACAGGGGGAAATTCACCCCTCCACTTT
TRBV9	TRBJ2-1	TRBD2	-	CASSHEFTSGYNEQFF	TGTGCCAGCAGCCACGAGTTCACTAGCGGGTACAATGAGCAGTTCTTC